This is a list of T cell receptor beta chains from one sample in a study of cytomegalovirus exposure and HLA in healthy donors. Measured with immunoSEQ multiplex PCR; TCRdb has only the in-frame clones, and not every one. The sample holds about 96,000 clones, 64% seen once. Material: PBMCs. These receptors came from a man aged 60 to 75 in good health and CMV-seronegative. The conserved cysteine and the conserved F or W are not part of the CDR3 here.

j_gene,v_gene,CDR3aa
TRBJ1-4,TRBV11-2,ASTRDRGNEKLF
TRBJ2-7,TRBV28,ASSHRWYEQY
TRBJ1-6,TRBV18,ASSPTGGEDSPLH
TRBJ1-2,TRBV29-1,SVADMGGGYT
TRBJ2-7,TRBV6-1,ASSAGTAYEQY
TRBJ1-3,TRBV6-4,ASRRSGSGNTIY
TRBJ2-5,TRBV29-1,SVAMAVMETQY
TRBJ2-2,TRBV12-5,ASGLPSGGAGVGELF
TRBJ2-5,TRBV5-1,ASSLGGGGSSLAQY
TRBJ2-3,TRBV30,AWSVSSGSRTDTQY
TRBJ2-5,TRBV23-1,ASRPQTGEAGENSETQY
TRBJ1-1,TRBV7-3,ASSLTGDSEAF
TRBJ2-1,TRBV10-3,AISGSLREVNTYNEQF
TRBJ1-2,TRBV5-6,ASSTGISNYGYT
TRBJ1-2,TRBV6-5,ASREDTYGYT
TRBJ2-1,TRBV2,ASSDAGTSAHEQF
TRBJ2-1,TRBV9,ASSLTGGDPWDEQF
TRBJ2-7,TRBV10-3,AISESVVEQY
TRBJ2-1,TRBV6-5,ASSARGLAANEQF
TRBJ2-5,TRBV5-6,ASSGGVRVTQY
TRBJ2-1,TRBV27,ASRDGLARDNEQF
TRBJ2-7,TRBV5-8,ASSLAGTGTLGQY